The clone carrying this T cell receptor (beta chain) turned up a few times. The data are from a study of T cell repertoires in cytomegalovirus infection. The CDR3 is made up of 20 amino acids. CDR1 is SEHNR, CDR2 FQNEAQ, per germline (reference sequence). With 2 bases removed from V and 4 bases from J, the gap between germline ends came to 29 bases. TCRdb reprocessed the reads via MiXCR and lists one record per CDR3 protein. Among 250,000 or so distinct CDR3 sequences listed, approximately 17% were seen once. This TCR derives from a human donor in good health (CMV status not recorded). Some clones in this sample may be carry-over from other donors' samples. Sequenced input: CD8+ T cells from PBMCs. The rearrangement uses TRBV7-9 and TRBJ1-1; TRBD1 might be the D (5 bases). Here the CDR3 reads CASSLLGAAGVPNDGTEAFF. The CDR3 nucleotides are TGTGCCAGCAGCTTACTTGGGGCAGCGGGGGTCCCCAACGATGGCACTGAAGCTTTCTTT.